Given below is one TCR beta chain in context. These data originate in a study of T cell responses to AZD1222 COVID-19 vaccine. The germline gives CDR1 MDHEN, CDR2 SYDVKM. The V gene lost 7 bases and the J gene lost 7 bases, with 7 bases spanning the gap. The CDR3 is 10 amino acids. Clones were sequenced by immunoSEQ multiplex PCR, and TCRdb holds only the in-frame ones, with some missing. The sample gives approximately 130,000 clones, around nine tenths of which show up once; around 7.8% is in the top ten. Specimen: peripheral blood, collected on day 0 of AZD1222 vaccination. This clonotype was obtained from an adult in good health. The chain links TRBV28 to TRBJ1-1; D ambiguous. CDR3 sequence (DNA): TGTGCCAGCACCGGGAGTGAAGCTTTCTTT. Protein sequence: CASTGSEAFF.